These 5 T cell receptor beta chains share one sample of origin, sequenced in a study of patients and donors after allogeneic stem cell transplantation. MiXCR, run by TCRdb on the RT-PCR reads, gives a single entry per CDR3 protein. The sample shows some 960,000 distinct CDR3 sequences, approximately 19% of them seen only once. The specimen sequenced was blood, either unsorted or a sorted T cell fraction (not recorded which). The source of these receptors is a human donor who was either an allogeneic HSCT recipient or a stem cell or donor lymphocyte infusion donor (not recorded which). It is not recorded whose cells these are; they may come from a transplant donor.

The chain has TRBV30 and TRBJ2-5, with D perhaps matching TRBD2 (5 bases). Germline assignment: CDR1 GTSNPN and CDR2 SVGIG (reference sequence). The CDR3 runs to 12 residues. V lost 2 bases, J lost 3 bases, and 7 bases lay in between. CDR3 coding DNA: TGTGCCTGGAGTAATAGCGAAGAGACCCAGTACTTC. It yields the protein CAWSNSEETQYF.

J is TRBJ2-7 and V is TRBV6-1, with 9 positions matching TRBD1. The CDR3 consists of 15 residues. Germline lookup yields CDR1 MNHNS and CDR2 SASEGT. V shed 5 bases and J 6 bases; nucleotides not matched to a gene: 11. The CDR3 spells CASSPGSGQGGEQYF. CDR3 in DNA: TGTGCCAGCAGTCCCGGGTCGGGACAGGGAGGCGAGCAGTACTTC.

The V call is TRBV6-5, the J call TRBJ2-3; perhaps TRBD1 as D (6 bases). V lost 4 bases, J lost 2 bases, and 13 bases lay in between. The CDR3 spans 15 residues. Per germline, CDR1 MNHEY and CDR2 SVGAGI. This CDR3 reads CASSFTGSPTDTQYF. The CDR3 nucleotides are TGTGCCAGCAGTTTTACAGGGAGCCCCACAGATACGCAGTATTTT.

The rearrangement joins TRBV4-3 to TRBJ2-2; maybe TRBD2 (5 bases). The germline gives CDR1 LGHNA, CDR2 YSLEER. Trimming pared 1 base from V and 3 bases from J, leaving 6 bases between. The CDR3 consists of 14 residues. In nucleotides, the CDR3 is TGCGCCAGCAGCCAAGTGGAGGACACCGGGGAGCTGTTTTTT. As protein: CASSQVEDTGELFF.

The V and J genes are TRBV7-2 and TRBJ1-2; no reliable D call. Deletions cut 2 bases from V and 8 bases from J, with 9 bases between. From germline, CDR1 is SGHTA and CDR2 FQGNSA. The CDR3 is made up of 12 amino acids. The CDR3 region is CASSLMGGGYTF. CDR3 bases: TGTGCCAGCAGCTTAATGGGTGGAGGCTACACCTTC.